Listed here are 4 T cell receptor beta chains from one sample, sequenced in a study of blood T cells in healthy people across ages. It was with a sample-barcoded 5' primer and a J-beta primer mix that a second PCR of roughly 7 to 12 cycles was run. Using its own MiXCR run on the 5' RACE reads, TCRdb lists one record per CDR3 protein. The sample includes about 1.4 million distinct CDR3 sequences, 59% of them seen just once. The material sequenced was blood. All receptors come from a man aged 18 to 30 in good health.

This clonotype was seen a single time. The chain has TRBV20-1 and TRBJ1-6; D may be TRBD1 (6 bases). Deletions cut 6 bases from V and 1 base from J, with 19 bases between. This CDR3 has 17 residues. Germline V gene sequence: CDR1 DFQATT, CDR2 SNEGSKA (reference sequence). CDR3 sequence (DNA): TGCAGTGCCGAGGACAGTCGGGGTAGTTCCTATAATTCACCCCTCCACTTT. Protein sequence: CSAEDSRGSSYNSPLHF.

CDR3 loop: CASVGQGHTGELFF. The CDR3 DNA follows: TGTGCCAGCGTCGGGCAGGGGCACACCGGGGAGCTGTTTTTT. The J gene is TRBJ2-2, the V gene TRBV6-1; tentatively, D is TRBD1 (6 bases). CDR1 MNHNS and CDR2 SASEGT come from the germline V gene. The CDR3 runs 14 residues. Trimming removed 8 bases at V and 3 bases at J, with 13 bases between.

This clonotype was seen a handful of times. The chain combines TRBV10-3 with TRBJ2-5; the match to TRBD2 covers 7 bases. The CDR3 spans 12 residues. V lost 8 bases and J lost 11; bases outside the gene matches: 11. Germline values: CDR1 ENHRY, CDR2 SYGVKD. CDR3 protein: CAIGGTGGEQYF. CDR3 coding DNA: TGTGCCATCGGAGGGACGGGGGGAGAGCAGTACTTC.

The chain carries TRBV29-1 and TRBJ2-1, with D perhaps being TRBD1 or TRBD2 (5 bases each). Trimming stripped 2 bases from V and 9 bases from J, with 11 bases between. Germline assignment: CDR1 SQVTM and CDR2 ANQGSEA. CDR3 length: 12 amino acids. This CDR3 reads CSVERGVSEQFF. Here the CDR3 DNA reads TGCAGCGTTGAAAGAGGGGTCAGTGAGCAGTTCTTC.